This paragraph reports one TCR beta chain. Its antigen is unknown. This specimen comes from a study of T cells in localized non-small cell lung cancer. Study-wide points: Because only a single region of the tumor was sequenced, heterogeneity remains possible. In adjacent lung, a median roughly 60 of the top 100 tumor clones were found.

Method: immunoSEQ multiplex PCR; TCRdb's copy keeps in-frame clones and lacks some. The sample consists of tens of thousands of clones, approximately 80% of them appearing once. Trimming stripped 5 bases from V and 3 bases from J, with 11 bases between. This CDR3 is built from 13 residues. Looked up from germline, CDR1 is SGHAT and CDR2 is FQNNGV. V usage is TRBV11-2 and J usage is TRBJ2-7; tentative D call: TRBD2 (6 bases). The source of this sequence is a man aged 35 to 69 with stage II lung adenocarcinoma. Sequences were derived from PBMCs, sampled before any cancer treatment. CDR3 nucleotides: TGTGCCAGCAGCAGAGCGGACTACTACGAGCAGTACTTC. This codes for CASSRADYYEQYF.